This TCR beta chain is drawn from a study of identical twins. Study-level points and caveats: Beta out-of-frame sequences showed weaker excess sharing between twins. Modeled out-of-frame TCR alpha sharing in monozygotic twins fell below observed levels.

A few counts support this clonotype. Its antigen is unidentified. Germline V CDR1 and CDR2: DFQATT, SNEGSKA (reference sequence). J lost 4 bases, V lost 0 bases, and 5 bases had no gene match. CDR3 length: 16 amino acids. It was template switching that added a universal primer site, and there were unique molecular identifiers on the cDNA. TCRdb reanalysed the 5' RACE reads using MiXCR and keeps one entry per CDR3 protein. This sample yields about 690,000 distinct CDR3 sequences, of which 21% are seen a single time; roughly 4% belongs to the top ten. The same data also contributed to another study, on T cells expressing NK-cell markers. That work adds: Whether the expanded NKG2C+ T cell clones recognized HCMV remained unclear.

Input material: PBMCs. The origin of this receptor is a woman under 30 in good health. The genes are TRBV20-1 and TRBJ2-3; 12 nucleotides match TRBD1. The CDR3 spells CSAREGTGGTADTQYF. The CDR3 bases are TGCAGTGCTAGAGAAGGGACAGGGGGCACCGCAGATACGCAGTATTTT.